This T cell receptor (beta chain) originates from a study of shared clonotypes between healthy human individuals. TCRdb's copy holds only in-frame clones and misses some; the assay was immunoSEQ multiplex PCR. Of about 510,000 clones in the sample, less than 96% were seen once. The count of this clone is one. Germline loops: CDR1 WNHNN, CDR2 SYGVQD (reference sequence). Trimming shortened V by 0 bases and J by 1 base, and 6 bases separated the two germline ends. CDR3 length: 14 residues. The sequencing input was naive CD4+ T cells sorted from blood. Described subset: CD45RA+ positively selected. This TCR was recovered from a woman aged 25 to 39 in good health. The chain has TRBV10-1 and TRBJ1-1; unclear D gene. CDR3 sequence: CASSESGSNTEAFF. The DNA for the CDR3 is TGCGCCAGCAGTGAGTCTGGATCGAACACTGAAGCTTTCTTT.